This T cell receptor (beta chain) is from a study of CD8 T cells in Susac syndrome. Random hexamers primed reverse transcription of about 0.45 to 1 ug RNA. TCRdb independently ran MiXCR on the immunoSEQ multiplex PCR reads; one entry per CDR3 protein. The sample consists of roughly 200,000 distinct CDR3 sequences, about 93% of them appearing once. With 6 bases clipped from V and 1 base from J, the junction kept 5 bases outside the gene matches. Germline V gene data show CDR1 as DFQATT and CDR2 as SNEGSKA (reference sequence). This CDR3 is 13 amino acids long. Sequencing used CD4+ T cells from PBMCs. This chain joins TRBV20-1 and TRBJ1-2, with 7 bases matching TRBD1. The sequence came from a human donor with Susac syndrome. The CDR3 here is CSAQQGNNYGYTF. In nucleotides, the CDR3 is TGCAGTGCCCAACAGGGGAATAACTATGGCTACACCTTC.